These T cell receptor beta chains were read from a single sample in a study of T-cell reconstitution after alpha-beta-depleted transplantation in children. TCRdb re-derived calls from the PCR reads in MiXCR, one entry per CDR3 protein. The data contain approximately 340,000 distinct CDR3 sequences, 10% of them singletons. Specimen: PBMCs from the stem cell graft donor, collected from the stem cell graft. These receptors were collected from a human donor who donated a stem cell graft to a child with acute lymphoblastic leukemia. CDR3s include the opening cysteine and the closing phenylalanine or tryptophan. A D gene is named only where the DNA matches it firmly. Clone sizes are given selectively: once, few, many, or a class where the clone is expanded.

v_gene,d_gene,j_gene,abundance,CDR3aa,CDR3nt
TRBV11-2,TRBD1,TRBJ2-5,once,CASSLGGTGAQETQYF,TGTGCCAGCAGCTTAGGAGGGACAGGGGCCCAAGAGACCCAGTACTTC
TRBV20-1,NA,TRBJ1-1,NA,CSARGQGEAFF,TGCAGTGCTAGAGGGCAGGGTGAAGCTTTCTTT
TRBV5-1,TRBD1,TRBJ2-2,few,CASSLAGQGLTGELFF,TGCGCCAGCAGCTTGGCCGGACAGGGCCTCACCGGGGAGCTGTTTTTT
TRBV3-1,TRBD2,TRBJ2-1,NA,CASSQCAERDDNEQFF,TGTGCCAGCAGCCAGTGTGCGGAGCGGGATGACAATGAGCAGTTCTTC
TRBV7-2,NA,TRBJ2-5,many,CASTRLALQETQYF,TGTGCCAGCACCCGTTTGGCCCTCCAAGAGACCCAGTACTTC
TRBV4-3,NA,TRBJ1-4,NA,CASSQRVSNEKLFF,TGCGCCAGCAGCCAACGGGTTTCGAATGAAAAACTGTTTTTT
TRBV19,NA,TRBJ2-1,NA,CASRVIADSYNEQFF,TGTGCCAGTAGGGTAATAGCGGACTCCTACAATGAGCAGTTCTTC
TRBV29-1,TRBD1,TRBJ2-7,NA,CSVITGTGSAEQYF,TGCAGCGTGATCACCGGGACAGGGTCCGCGGAGCAGTACTTC
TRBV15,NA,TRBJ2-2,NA,CATSTYSGGELFF,TGTGCCACCAGCACTTACTCCGGCGGGGAGCTGTTTTTT
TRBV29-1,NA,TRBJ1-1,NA,CSVESGRVDTEAFF,TGCAGCGTTGAATCGGGCAGGGTGGACACTGAAGCTTTCTTT
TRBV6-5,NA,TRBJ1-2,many,CASSYSGRTYGYTF,TGTGCCAGCAGTTACTCGGGACGGACTTATGGCTACACCTTC
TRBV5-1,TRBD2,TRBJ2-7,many,CASSFSTSGSYEQYF,TGCGCCAGCAGCTTTTCGACTAGCGGGTCTTACGAGCAGTACTTC
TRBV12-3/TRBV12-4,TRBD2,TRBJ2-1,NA,CASSTGLEVDEQFF,TGTGCCAGCAGTACGGGACTAGAGGTCGATGAGCAGTTCTTC
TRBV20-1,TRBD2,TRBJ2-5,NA,CSASTSGGEETQYF,TGCAGTGCTTCGACTAGCGGGGGAGAGGAGACCCAGTACTTC
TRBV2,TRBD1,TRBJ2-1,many,CASRDDREVMDEQFF,TGTGCCAGCAGGGACGACAGGGAAGTGATGGATGAGCAGTTCTTC
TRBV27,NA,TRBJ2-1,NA,CASSSTAEPTGIYNEQFF,TGTGCCAGCAGTTCCACCGCCGAGCCCACAGGGATTTACAATGAGCAGTTCTTC
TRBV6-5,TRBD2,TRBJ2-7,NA,CASSTLAGLSYEQYF,TGTGCCAGCAGTACCCTAGCGGGACTCTCCTACGAGCAGTACTTC
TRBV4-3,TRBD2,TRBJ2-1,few,CASSQDFAGREFF,TGCGCCAGCAGCCAAGATTTTGCAGGGAGGGAGTTCTTC
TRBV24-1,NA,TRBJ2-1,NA,CATSESQGGIDEQFF,TGTGCCACCAGTGAGTCCCAGGGGGGCATCGATGAGCAGTTCTTC
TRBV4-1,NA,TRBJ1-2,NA,CASSQTPGNIRDGYTF,TGCGCCAGCAGCCAAACACCCGGGAACATCAGGGATGGCTACACCTTC